This is a list of T cell receptor beta chains from one sample in a study of blood T cell repertoires in COVID-19. Clones were read by immunoSEQ multiplex PCR, and TCRdb kept only the in-frame ones, dropping some. The sample lists around 190,000 clones, 75% to 85% occurring once. The sequencing input was peripheral blood. The receptor source for this set is a human donor in a cohort sampled during active COVID-19. Each CDR3 is given with its conserved first and last residue. D genes are given only for firm matches. The size of a clone is reported for some rows only, either as once, few or many, or as a class for expanded clones.

V gene: TRBV21-1
D gene: .
clone size: .
J gene: TRBJ2-7
CDR3 protein: CASSKDSQEGSYEQYF
CDR3 DNA: TGTGCCAGCAGCAAAGATAGTCAGGAGGGCTCCTACGAGCAGTACTTC

V gene: TRBV27
D gene: .
clone size: .
J gene: TRBJ2-4
CDR3 protein: CASSPLGGKGREKNIQYF
CDR3 DNA: TGTGCCAGCAGTCCCCTGGGCGGGAAGGGACGGGAAAAAAACATTCAGTACTTC

V gene: TRBV7-9
D gene: TRBD1
clone size: .
J gene: TRBJ1-1
CDR3 protein: CASSPRQGLMNTEAFF
CDR3 DNA: TGTGCCAGCAGCCCTAGACAGGGACTCATGAACACTGAAGCTTTCTTT

V gene: TRBV11-2
D gene: TRBD1
clone size: once
J gene: TRBJ2-5
CDR3 protein: CASSTGTGRETQYF
CDR3 DNA: TGTGCCAGCAGCACAGGGACAGGGAGGGAGACCCAGTACTTC

V gene: TRBV27
D gene: .
clone size: .
J gene: TRBJ1-2
CDR3 protein: CASIGAYGYTF
CDR3 DNA: TGTGCCAGCATCGGAGCTTATGGCTACACCTTC

V gene: TRBV6-5
D gene: TRBD1
clone size: .
J gene: TRBJ1-5
CDR3 protein: CASSPWDSDNQPQHF
CDR3 DNA: TGTGCCAGCAGCCCCTGGGACAGTGACAATCAGCCCCAGCATTTT

V gene: TRBV28
D gene: .
clone size: few
J gene: TRBJ1-2
CDR3 protein: CASSLDGTQNYGYTF
CDR3 DNA: TGTGCCAGCAGCCTAGACGGGACACAGAACTATGGCTACACCTTC

V gene: TRBV7-2
D gene: TRBD2
clone size: many
J gene: TRBJ2-2
CDR3 protein: CASSSRTSGTGELFF
CDR3 DNA: TGTGCCAGCAGCTCGCGGACTAGCGGGACCGGGGAGCTGTTTTTT

V gene: TRBV15
D gene: TRBD1
clone size: .
J gene: TRBJ1-5
CDR3 protein: CATGPGTASNQPQHF
CDR3 DNA: TGTGCCACCGGACCGGGGACAGCTAGCAATCAGCCCCAGCATTTT

V gene: TRBV4-2
D gene: TRBD1
clone size: .
J gene: TRBJ2-5
CDR3 protein: CASSQEGQVQETQYF
CDR3 DNA: TGTGCCAGCAGCCAAGAGGGACAGGTACAAGAGACCCAGTACTTC

V gene: TRBV5-1
D gene: .
clone size: once
J gene: TRBJ1-5
CDR3 protein: CASSLGGQRDQPQHF
CDR3 DNA: TGCGCCAGCAGCTTGGGGGGACAAAGGGATCAGCCCCAGCATTTT

V gene: TRBV7-9
D gene: TRBD1
clone size: .
J gene: TRBJ2-7
CDR3 protein: CASSTAPGGIYEQYF
CDR3 DNA: TGTGCCAGCAGCACCGCTCCAGGGGGCATCTACGAGCAGTACTTC

V gene: TRBV5-1
D gene: TRBD2
clone size: .
J gene: TRBJ2-1
CDR3 protein: CASRLLAGGYNEQFF
CDR3 DNA: TGCGCCAGCAGGTTACTAGCGGGAGGTTACAATGAGCAGTTCTTC

V gene: TRBV11-2
D gene: TRBD2
clone size: .
J gene: TRBJ2-1
CDR3 protein: CASSPRTSGPDNEQFF
CDR3 DNA: TGTGCCAGCAGCCCCCGGACTAGCGGGCCCGATAATGAGCAGTTCTTC

V gene: TRBV4-2
D gene: .
clone size: .
J gene: TRBJ2-3
CDR3 protein: CASSQDLARGTDTQYF
CDR3 DNA: TGTGCCAGCAGCCAAGATCTAGCCCGCGGCACAGATACGCAGTATTTT

V gene: TRBV7-9
D gene: .
clone size: .
J gene: TRBJ2-7
CDR3 protein: CASTGRGYEQYF
CDR3 DNA: TGTGCCAGCACGGGCAGGGGCTACGAGCAGTACTTC

V gene: TRBV18
D gene: TRBD2
clone size: .
J gene: TRBJ2-1
CDR3 protein: CASSPGTTTSYNEQFF
CDR3 DNA: TGTGCCAGCTCACCAGGGACTACTACGTCCTACAATGAGCAGTTCTTC

V gene: TRBV4-1
D gene: .
clone size: .
J gene: TRBJ2-3
CDR3 protein: CASSQDPIDTQYF
CDR3 DNA: TGCGCCAGCAGCCAAGACCCAATAGATACGCAGTATTTT

V gene: TRBV7-2
D gene: TRBD1
clone size: once
J gene: TRBJ2-7
CDR3 protein: CASSLEGQGLYEQYF
CDR3 DNA: TGTGCCAGCAGCTTAGAGGGACAGGGTCTCTACGAGCAGTACTTC

V gene: TRBV5-8
D gene: .
clone size: .
J gene: TRBJ2-1
CDR3 protein: CASSLARLAHNEQFF
CDR3 DNA: TGTGCCAGCAGCTTGGCCCGGCTAGCTCACAATGAGCAGTTCTTC

V gene: TRBV3-1/TRBV3-2
D gene: .
clone size: .
J gene: TRBJ2-7
CDR3 protein: CASSQEGGLNPYEQYF
CDR3 DNA: TGTGCCAGCAGCCAAGAAGGGGGTCTGAACCCCTACGAGCAGTACTTC

V gene: TRBV2
D gene: TRBD2
clone size: few
J gene: TRBJ2-7
CDR3 protein: CASSDASGISSYEQYF
CDR3 DNA: TGTGCCAGCAGTGACGCTAGCGGGATTAGCTCCTACGAGCAGTACTTC

V gene: TRBV6-1
D gene: .
clone size: .
J gene: TRBJ1-5
CDR3 protein: CASSEVGAQPQHF
CDR3 DNA: TGTGCCAGCAGTGAAGTGGGGGCACAGCCCCAGCATTTT

V gene: TRBV10-3
D gene: .
clone size: .
J gene: TRBJ2-7
CDR3 protein: CAISEMVSSYEQYF
CDR3 DNA: TGTGCCATCAGTGAAATGGTCAGCTCCTACGAGCAGTACTTC

V gene: TRBV28
D gene: TRBD1
clone size: .
J gene: TRBJ1-2
CDR3 protein: CASSFWDRGGGYTF
CDR3 DNA: TGTGCCAGCAGTTTTTGGGACAGGGGTGGTGGCTACACCTTC

V gene: TRBV9
D gene: .
clone size: .
J gene: TRBJ1-3
CDR3 protein: CASSTQDLDVTIYF
CDR3 DNA: TGTGCCAGCAGCACACAGGATCTGGACGTCACCATATATTTT

V gene: TRBV30
D gene: .
clone size: .
J gene: TRBJ1-3
CDR3 protein: CAWTLLSGNTIYF
CDR3 DNA: TGTGCCTGGACCCTTTTGTCGGGAAACACCATATATTTT

V gene: TRBV28
D gene: TRBD1
clone size: .
J gene: TRBJ2-7
CDR3 protein: CASSGWGTGSYEQYF
CDR3 DNA: TGTGCCAGCAGTGGATGGGGGACAGGGAGTTACGAGCAGTACTTC

V gene: TRBV5-6
D gene: .
clone size: .
J gene: TRBJ1-5
CDR3 protein: CASSLSSGYQPQHF
CDR3 DNA: TGTGCCAGCAGCTTGTCATCAGGGTATCAGCCCCAGCATTTT